A single sample is the source of the 12 T cell receptor beta chains below, sequenced in a study of T cells in Graves' hyperthyroidism and ophthalmopathy. Researchers amplified the TCR beta CDR3 regions from RNA transcripts. First-round RT-PCR targeting the TCR CDR3 was performed with the HTBI primer set. TCRdb called the multiplex PCR reads again in MiXCR, with one record for every CDR3 protein. The table lists about 580,000 distinct CDR3 sequences, approximately 44% of them singletons. Sample: peripheral blood or thyroid tissue (not recorded which). All receptors come from a woman aged 18 to 35 with Graves' hyperthyroidism.

A note on this clonotype: This could be a read error, since a much larger clone is one nucleotide away. The chain couples TRBV6-1 to TRBJ2-7, with 7 bases that match TRBD1. The CDR3 spans 18 residues. Germline trimming cut 7 bases from V and 2 bases from J; bases unmatched to any gene: 20. The germline V gene encodes CDR1 MNHNS and CDR2 SASEGT. CDR3 region: CASNYLQTTGASAYEQYF. The CDR3 DNA follows: TGTGCCAGCAATTACCTCCAGACTACAGGGGCCTCAGCCTACGAGCAGTACTTC.

The chain links TRBV7-9 to TRBJ2-4; D may be TRBD1 or TRBD2 (5 bases each). Trimming left V 5 bases short and J 5 bases short, with 13 bases between. CDR3 length equals 14 residues. The V gene's germline CDR1 is SEHNR and CDR2 FQNEAQ (reference sequence). DNA for the CDR3: TGTGCCAGCAGCCTCCGGGACCACCAAAACATTCAGTACTTC. Protein product: CASSLRDHQNIQYF.

This sequence joins TRBV12-3 or TRBV12-4 and TRBJ1-3, with 10 nucleotides matching TRBD1. This CDR3 region has 17 residues. Trimming took 7 bases from V and 2 from J; bases not matched to a gene: 11. As DNA, the CDR3 is TGTGCCAGCATCAAAACGCCCGGGACAGGGGCTGGAAACACCATATATTTT. Translating gives CASIKTPGTGAGNTIYF.

This clonotype showed up many times. V usage is TRBV12-3 or TRBV12-4 and J usage is TRBJ1-1; D unclear. CDR3 length: 15 residues. Between the trimmed V and J ends, which lost 8 bases and 4 bases, there was a span of 20 bases. CDR3 DNA: TGTGCCAGCCGCAGTTCGGGGTCATTGAGCACTGAAGCTTTCTTT. Its translation is CASRSSGSLSTEAFF.

At least ten counts were recorded for this clonotype. The chain employs TRBV19 and TRBJ2-6; D unresolved. Trimming removed 4 bases from V and 0 bases from J, with 7 bases in between. The CDR3 extends over 15 amino acids. Per the germline V gene, CDR1 is LNHDA and CDR2 is SQIVND (reference sequence). CDR3 coding DNA: TGTGCCAGTAGTAGAAGGCTCTCTGGGGCCAACGTCCTGACTTTC. Translation gives CASSRRLSGANVLTF.

The gene calls are TRBV6-5 and TRBJ1-1, with D perhaps TRBD1 (5 bases). Trimming cost V 0 bases and J 3 bases, with 11 bases left between them. CDR1 and CDR2 from the germline V gene are MNHEY and SVGAGI. The CDR3 runs to 15 residues. The CDR3, as DNA: TGTGCCAGCAGTTACTCAGACAGACTATACACTGAAGCTTTCTTT. This gives the protein CASSYSDRLYTEAFF.

This clonotype was counted many times. This chain connects TRBV6-5 to TRBJ1-2; D is unresolved. Trimming took 0 bases from V and 4 from J, leaving 9 bases between them. The CDR3 sequence is 14 residues long. The germline V gene has CDR1 MNHEY and CDR2 SVGAGI. The chain's CDR3 is CASSYSHSIYGYTF. CDR3 bases: TGTGCCAGCAGTTACTCCCACAGCATCTATGGCTACACCTTC.

With respect to this clonotype: A clone one base away is much larger, so this may be a read error. This chain links TRBV7-3 with TRBJ2-2; D tentatively fits TRBD1 or TRBD2 (6 bases each). The CDR3 has 15 residues. CDR1 and CDR2 (germline): SGHTA, FQGTGA. CDR3 region: CASSLLGANTGGLFF. CDR3 nucleotide sequence: TGTGCCAGCAGCTTGTTGGGGGCGAACACCGGGGGGCTGTTTTTT.

This clonotype was observed at least ten times. The chain employs TRBV27 and TRBJ2-2; the D gene is possibly TRBD1 (5 bases). V was pared by 3 bases and J by 6 bases, with 23 bases between. CDR3 size: 18 residues. Germline V CDR1 and CDR2: MNHEY, SMNVEV (reference sequence). This CDR3 reads CASSFKAGYGPWPGELFF. The CDR3 DNA sequence: TGTGCCAGCAGTTTTAAGGCAGGGTATGGCCCATGGCCCGGGGAGCTGTTTTTT.

Concerning this clonotype itself: Germline and junction disagree at one end, which may indicate a read error. This sequence joins TRBV5-5 and TRBJ2-5, with TRBD2 identical over 13 bases. Germline V gene lookup returns CDR1 SGHKS and CDR2 YYEKEE (reference sequence). The CDR3 sequence is 15 residues long. The CDR3 protein is CASSVRTSGSYEQYF. DNA of the CDR3: TGCGCCAGCAGCGTCCGGACTAGCGGGAGTTATGAGCAGTACTTC.

This clonotype was found once. This chain links TRBV11-1 with TRBJ2-5; 7 nucleotides agree with TRBD2. V shed 11 bases, J shed 7 bases, and the junction held 1 base outside the gene matches. The germline V gene has CDR1 SGHAT and CDR2 FQDESV (reference sequence). The CDR3 loop spans 9 amino acids. For the CDR3, the DNA is TGTGCCGGGGGGGGGACCCAGTACTTC. Translated, it gives CAGGGTQYF.

This clonotype was recorded at least ten times. This chain joins TRBV13 and TRBJ1-1, with 9 bases matching TRBD1. The CDR3 sequence is 15 residues long. Germline assignment: CDR1 PRHDT and CDR2 FYEKMQ (reference sequence). With V trimmed by 2 bases and J by 1 base, 2 bases remained unmatched. The CDR3 sequence: CASSLRTGANTEAFF. The DNA of the CDR3 is TGTGCCAGCAGCTTACGGACAGGGGCGAACACTGAAGCTTTCTTT.